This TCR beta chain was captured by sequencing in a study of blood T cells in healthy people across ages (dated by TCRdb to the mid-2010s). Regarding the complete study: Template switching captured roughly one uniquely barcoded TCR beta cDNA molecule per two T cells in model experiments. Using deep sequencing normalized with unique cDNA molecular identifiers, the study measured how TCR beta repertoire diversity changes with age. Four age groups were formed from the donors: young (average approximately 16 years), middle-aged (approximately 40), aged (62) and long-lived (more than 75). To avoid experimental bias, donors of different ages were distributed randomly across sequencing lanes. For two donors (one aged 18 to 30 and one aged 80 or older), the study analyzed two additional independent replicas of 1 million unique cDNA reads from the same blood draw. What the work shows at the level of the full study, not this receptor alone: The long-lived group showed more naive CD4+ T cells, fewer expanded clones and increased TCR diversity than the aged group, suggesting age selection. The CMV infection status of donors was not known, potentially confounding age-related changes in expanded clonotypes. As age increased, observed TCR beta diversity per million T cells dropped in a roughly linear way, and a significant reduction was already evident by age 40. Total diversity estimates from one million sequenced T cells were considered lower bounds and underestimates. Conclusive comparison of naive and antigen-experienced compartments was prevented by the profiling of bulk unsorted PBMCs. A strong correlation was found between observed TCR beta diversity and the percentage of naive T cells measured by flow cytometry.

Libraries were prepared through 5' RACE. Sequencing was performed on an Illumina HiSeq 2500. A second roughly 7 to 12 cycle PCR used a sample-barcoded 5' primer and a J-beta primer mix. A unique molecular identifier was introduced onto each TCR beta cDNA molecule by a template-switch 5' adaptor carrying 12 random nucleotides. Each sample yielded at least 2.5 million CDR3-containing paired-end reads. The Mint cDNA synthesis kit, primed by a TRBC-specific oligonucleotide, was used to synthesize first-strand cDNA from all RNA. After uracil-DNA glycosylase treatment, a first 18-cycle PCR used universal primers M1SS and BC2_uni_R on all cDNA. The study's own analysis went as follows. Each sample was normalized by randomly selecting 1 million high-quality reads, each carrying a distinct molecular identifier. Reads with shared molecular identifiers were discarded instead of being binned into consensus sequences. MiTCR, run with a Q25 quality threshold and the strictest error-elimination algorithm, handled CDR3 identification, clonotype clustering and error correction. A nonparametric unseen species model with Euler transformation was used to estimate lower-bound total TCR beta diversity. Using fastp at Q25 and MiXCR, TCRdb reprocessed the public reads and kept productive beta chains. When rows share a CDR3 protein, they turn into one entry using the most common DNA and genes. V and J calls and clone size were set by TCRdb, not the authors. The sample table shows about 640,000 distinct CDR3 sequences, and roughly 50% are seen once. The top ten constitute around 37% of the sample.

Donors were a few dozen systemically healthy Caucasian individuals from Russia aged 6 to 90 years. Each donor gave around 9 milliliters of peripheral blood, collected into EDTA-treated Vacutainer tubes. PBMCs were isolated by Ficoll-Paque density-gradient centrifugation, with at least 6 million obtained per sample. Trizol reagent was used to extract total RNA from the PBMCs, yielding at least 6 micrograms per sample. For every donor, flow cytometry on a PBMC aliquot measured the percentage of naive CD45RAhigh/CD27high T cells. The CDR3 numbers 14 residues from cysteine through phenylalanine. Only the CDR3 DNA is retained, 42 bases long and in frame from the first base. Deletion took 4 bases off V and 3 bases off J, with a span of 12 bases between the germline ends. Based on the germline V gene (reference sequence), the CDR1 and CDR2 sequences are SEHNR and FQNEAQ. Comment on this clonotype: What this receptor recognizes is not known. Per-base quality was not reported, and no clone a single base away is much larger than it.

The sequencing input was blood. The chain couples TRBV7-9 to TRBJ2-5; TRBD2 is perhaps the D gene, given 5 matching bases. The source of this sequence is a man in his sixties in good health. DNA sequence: TGTGCCAGCAGCTCGGGGATTGGTAAAGAGACCCAGTACTTC. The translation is CASSSGIGKETQYF.